This TCR beta chain was captured in a study of T cell responses to AZD1222 COVID-19 vaccine. Overall study context: The analysis combined second doses at about 4 or about 12 weeks.

Produced via immunoSEQ multiplex PCR; TCRdb's table is partial and in-frame only. The repertoire holds approximately 100,000 clones, with over 85% as singletons. Study observations and caveats: There were mostly white British donors and more females than males, and clonal diversity was possibly underestimated. Spike-specific TCR breadth and depth were elevated following two AZD1222 doses. Without day 14 samples, only post-peak T cell repertoires were studied.

To note about this clone: What it binds is not known.

V dropped 1 base and J dropped 13 bases, with 8 bases sitting between them. The CDR3 contains 11 residues. In germline, CDR1 is SGHAT, CDR2 FQNNGV. Sample: peripheral blood, taken on day 0 of AZD1222 vaccination. The clonotype originates from an adult in good health. The V gene is TRBV11-2, the J gene TRBJ2-1; D gene unclear. The CDR3 sequence is CASSLVSPQFF. The CDR3 coding sequence is TGTGCCAGCAGCTTAGTTTCACCCCAGTTCTTC.